The 27 T cell receptor beta chains given below trace back to one sample, sequenced in a study of T cell repertoires in cytomegalovirus infection. TCRdb re-derived calls from the reads in MiXCR, one entry per CDR3 protein. Of about 700,000 distinct CDR3 sequences in the sample, around 35% were seen once. Their cognate antigens are unknown. Source: cultured PBMCs, taken from culture after CMV antigen stimulation. All receptors come from a human donor in good health (CMV status not recorded). Some clones in this sample may be carry-over from other donors' samples.

This chain uses TRBV4-3 with TRBJ1-5; 7 bases line up with TRBD1. The V gene's germline CDR1 is LGHNA and CDR2 YSLEER. The CDR3 runs to 15 residues. J was trimmed by 3 bases and V by 4 bases; bases with no gene match: 6. CDR3 DNA: TGCGCCAGCAGCCTCAGACAGGGCTTCAATCAGCCCCAGCATTTT. It translates to CASSLRQGFNQPQHF.

This clonotype was observed once. This chain uses TRBV11-2 with TRBJ2-3, with D possibly TRBD1 on 6 matching bases. Germline assignment: CDR1 SGHAT and CDR2 FQNNGV. Trimming pared 5 bases from V and 0 bases from J, leaving 15 bases between. The CDR3 contains 16 residues. Here the CDR3 reads CASSPFGTPSTDTQYF. CDR3 sequence (DNA): TGTGCCAGCAGCCCGTTCGGGACACCGAGCACAGATACGCAGTATTTT.

This clonotype was seen a single time. The V and J genes are TRBV20-1 and TRBJ2-5, with 7 bases matching TRBD2. The CDR3 has 14 residues. The V gene's germline CDR1 is DFQATT and CDR2 SNEGSKA (reference sequence). Trimming took 0 bases from V and 5 from J; bases not matched to a gene: 6. CDR3 coding DNA: TGCAGTGCTAGAGATGGGGGGGGACTTGAGACCCAGTACTTC. It codes for CSARDGGGLETQYF.

The chain carries TRBV7-9 and TRBJ2-1; 7 bases agree with TRBD2. V dropped 2 bases and J dropped 6; count of bases not matched to a gene: 4. The CDR3 is 14 residues long. Germline assignment: CDR1 SEHNR and CDR2 FQNEAQ (reference sequence). DNA of the CDR3: TGTGCCAGCAGCTTATCCGGGAGGTCCAATGAGCAGTTCTTC. Translating gives CASSLSGRSNEQFF.

At least ten counts were recorded for this clonotype. The rearrangement uses TRBV7-2 and TRBJ1-1; D possibly corresponds to TRBD1 (6 bases). Trimming took off 6 bases at V and 7 bases at J, with 15 bases between the two ends. The CDR3 is 13 residues long. In germline, CDR1 is SGHTA, CDR2 FQGNSA. The CDR3: CASRRDTGVEAFF. The DNA for the CDR3 is TGTGCCAGCAGGAGGGACACTGGCGTTGAAGCTTTCTTT.

This clonotype was detected many times. This chain joins TRBV6-2 or TRBV6-3 and TRBJ1-5; D call uncertain. V shed 5 bases and J shed 2 bases, with 10 bases lying between them. CDR1 is MNHEY and CDR2 is SVGEGT in the germline V gene. The CDR3 spans 14 residues. The CDR3 loop is CASSPPMGNQPQHF. CDR3 sequence (DNA): TGTGCCAGCAGTCCTCCTATGGGCAATCAGCCCCAGCATTTT.

This clonotype came up once. The CDR3 coding sequence is TGCGCCAGCAGCTTGGGGTTCACAGGGGGCGCGGATACGCAGTATTTT. Translating gives CASSLGFTGGADTQYF. This chain joins TRBV5-1 and TRBJ2-3, with 9 bases matching TRBD1. The V segment lost 0 bases and the J segment 6 bases; nucleotides outside the gene matches: 8. The CDR3 is 16 amino acids. Germline V gene lookup returns CDR1 SGHRS and CDR2 YFSETQ.

The rearrangement joins TRBV28 to TRBJ2-5; the match to TRBD2 covers 9 bases. Trimming cost V 1 base and J 5 bases; bases outside gene matches: 20. Germline V lookup: CDR1 MDHEN, CDR2 SYDVKM. The CDR3 loop spans 20 amino acids. The CDR3 bases are TGTGCCAGCAGTTTATTCATGGGAGGGCTAGCGGGGAATGGTGATGAGACCCAGTACTTC. Translated, it gives CASSLFMGGLAGNGDETQYF.

CDR3 loop: CSVRVSSYNEQFF. CDR3 bases: TGCAGCGTTCGCGTAAGCTCCTACAATGAGCAGTTCTTC. The rearrangement uses TRBV29-1 and TRBJ2-1; no reliable D call. This CDR3 has 13 residues. From germline, CDR1 is SQVTM and CDR2 ANQGSEA. With 5 bases removed from V and 0 bases from J, the gap between germline ends came to 8 bases.

CDR3: CASRRPGLEAGELFF. The CDR3 DNA reads as TGTGCCAGCAGACGGCCGGGACTAGAAGCCGGGGAGCTGTTTTTT. The chain recombines TRBV6-5 with TRBJ2-2; 8 positions match TRBD2. CDR1 MNHEY and CDR2 SVGAGI come from the germline V gene. The CDR3 length is 15 residues. After removal of 6 bases from V and 6 bases from J, the junction contained 9 bases not matched to a gene.

J is TRBJ2-5 and V is TRBV7-2; TRBD1 or TRBD2 may be the D gene (7 bases each). CDR1 SGHTA and CDR2 FQGNSA come from the germline V gene. CDR3 size: 14 residues. V was cut by 5 bases and J by 5 bases, with 15 bases left in between. CDR3 DNA sequence: TGTGCCAGCAGCGCCCAGGGAGGGGGCGAGACCCAGTACTTC. It specifies CASSAQGGGETQYF.

This sequence joins TRBV7-6 and TRBJ1-1; no clear D. V was pared by 3 bases and J by 3 bases, with 11 bases between. The CDR3 length is 14 residues. Germline V lookup: CDR1 SGHVS, CDR2 FNYEAQ. The CDR3, as DNA: TGTGCCAGCAGCTTCGGAATAAGAGACACTGAAGCTTTCTTT. It encodes CASSFGIRDTEAFF.

The CDR3 DNA sequence: TGTGCCAGCACTTCTAGCGGGGGGGACTACGAGCAGTACTTC. This translates into CASTSSGGDYEQYF. This chain uses TRBV6-8 with TRBJ2-7, with 12 bases lining up with TRBD2. Germline CDR1 is MNHGY and CDR2 is SAAAGT. V gave up 7 bases and J gave up 3 bases; unmatched junction bases: 4. This CDR3 is 14 amino acids long.

The gene calls are TRBV12-3 or TRBV12-4 and TRBJ1-1, with TRBD1 as a possible D gene (5 bases). Trimming shortened V by 7 bases and J by 1 base, and 16 bases separated the two germline ends. The CDR3 contains 15 residues. The CDR3 sequence: CASTNSWGGNTEAFF. CDR3 bases: TGTGCCAGCACAAACTCTTGGGGGGGGAACACTGAAGCTTTCTTT.

V usage is TRBV19 and J usage is TRBJ1-4, with D hard to call. The CDR3 is 14 residues long. V was shortened by 6 bases and J by 6 bases, with 14 bases between the two germline ends. Per the germline V gene, CDR1 is LNHDA and CDR2 is SQIVND (reference sequence). CDR3 in amino acids: CASRSTYMDEKLFF. The CDR3, as DNA: TGTGCCAGTAGGAGCACTTACATGGATGAAAAACTGTTTTTT.

This chain connects TRBV6-1 to TRBJ2-7; possibly TRBD1 for D (6 bases). The germline V gene encodes CDR1 MNHNS and CDR2 SASEGT. Trimming cost V 6 bases and J 3 bases, with 18 bases left between them. This CDR3 spans 15 amino acids. CDR3 residues: CASRRNRDIIYEQYF. The CDR3 nucleotides are TGTGCCAGCAGGCGGAACCGGGACATAATCTACGAGCAGTACTTC.

This clonotype was counted a few times. J is TRBJ1-6 and V is TRBV5-5; a weak D match, TRBD1 (6 bases). The CDR3 sequence is 14 residues long. The germline V and J ends were trimmed by 5 bases and 9 bases, with 15 bases remaining between them. CDR1 and CDR2 (germline): SGHKS, YYEKEE (reference sequence). The CDR3: CASRPTGPSSPLHF. The DNA for the CDR3 is TGTGCCAGCAGACCAACAGGGCCCAGTTCACCCCTCCACTTT.

This clonotype appeared many times. This chain connects TRBV25-1 to TRBJ1-2; D is ambiguous. V was cut by 5 bases and J by 7 bases, with 14 bases left in between. The CDR3 consists of 13 residues. Germline-derived CDR1 and CDR2 are MGHDK and SYGVNS. This CDR3 is CASSRATTRGYTF. CDR3 coding DNA: TGTGCCAGCAGTAGAGCTACTACCCGTGGCTACACCTTC.

This clonotype was detected only a few times. This chain uses TRBV6-2 or TRBV6-3 with TRBJ2-1; unclear D gene. The germline gives CDR1 MNHEY, CDR2 SVGEGT. V lost 6 bases and J 0 bases, leaving 15 bases between the germline ends. This CDR3 is 16 amino acids long. DNA for the CDR3: TGTGCCAGCAGCCCGAGGACGGCTCCCTCCTACAATGAGCAGTTCTTC. This gives the protein CASSPRTAPSYNEQFF.

The rearrangement joins TRBV7-6 to TRBJ2-2, with a weak D call TRBD2 (6 bases). The germline V and J ends were trimmed by 5 bases and 4 bases, with 17 bases remaining between them. The germline gives CDR1 SGHVS, CDR2 FNYEAQ. The length of the CDR3 is 16 residues. CDR3 DNA: TGTGCCAGCAGCGGCAACGGTGGAGCGGGCACCGGGGAGCTGTTTTTT. It specifies CASSGNGGAGTGELFF.

The V and J genes are TRBV12-3 or TRBV12-4 and TRBJ1-2, with D possibly TRBD1 on 6 matching bases. The V end lost 6 bases, the J end lost 4 bases, and 15 bases lay between the germline ends. The CDR3 has 14 amino acids. CDR3 protein: CASSRRDKIYGYTF. CDR3 sequence (DNA): TGTGCCAGCAGCCGCCGGGACAAGATCTATGGCTACACCTTC.

The gene calls are TRBV28 and TRBJ1-4; D might be TRBD1 (6 bases). Germline CDR1 reads MDHEN; CDR2 reads SYDVKM. The V gene lost 5 bases and the J gene lost 5 bases, with 15 bases spanning the gap. CDR3 length equals 15 residues. CDR3 amino acids: CASSPPDRFNEKLFF. CDR3 nucleotide sequence: TGTGCCAGCAGTCCCCCAGACAGGTTCAATGAAAAACTGTTTTTT.

This clonotype was found a few times. The chain is built from TRBV6-6 and TRBJ2-5; D is possibly TRBD2 (6 bases). Germline-derived CDR1 and CDR2 are MNHNY and SVGAGI (reference sequence). With 5 bases removed from V and 1 base from J, the gap between germline ends came to 14 bases. The CDR3 runs 15 residues. The DNA of the CDR3 is TGTGCCAGCAGTGGGGCAGCGGGTGTCCAAGAGACCCAGTACTTC. This translates into CASSGAAGVQETQYF.

This clonotype has at least ten counts. The rearrangement links TRBV7-2 to TRBJ2-3; no reliable D call. V was shortened by 5 bases and J by 2 bases, with 11 bases between the two germline ends. The length of the CDR3 is 14 residues. CDR1 is SGHTA, CDR2 FQGNSA, per germline. The CDR3 region is CASSPIAHTDTQYF. As DNA, the CDR3 is TGTGCCAGCAGCCCGATAGCCCACACAGATACGCAGTATTTT.

There are a few counts of this clonotype. This chain connects TRBV7-2 to TRBJ1-3; D call uncertain. V was clipped by 8 bases and J by 0 bases, with 11 bases between them. Germline CDR1 SGHTA, CDR2 FQGNSA. The CDR3 is made up of 14 amino acids. The CDR3 reads CASLSPGSGNTIYF. The CDR3 DNA is TGTGCCAGCTTAAGCCCGGGCTCTGGAAACACCATATATTTT.

This clonotype was counted ten times or more. The rearrangement joins TRBV7-2 to TRBJ2-1, with a weak D call TRBD2 (6 bases). The CDR3 totals 18 residues. V was shortened by 5 bases and J by 3 bases, with 23 bases between the two germline ends. In germline, CDR1 is SGHTA, CDR2 FQGNSA. CDR3 loop: CASSPRLGLRNDYNEQFF. The CDR3 DNA sequence: TGTGCCAGCAGCCCAAGACTAGGCCTAAGGAATGACTACAATGAGCAGTTCTTC. Looking up the rest from reference TRBV7-2 and TRBJ2-1 gives the full variable domain: GAGVSQSPSNKVTEKGKDVELRCDPISGHTALYWYRQSLGQGLEFLIYFQGNSAPDKSGLPSDRFSAERTGGSVSTLTIQRTQQEDSAVYLCASSPRLGLRNDYNEQFFGPGTRLTVL.

The chain combines TRBV27 with TRBJ1-6, with D uncertain. Trimming pared 1 base from V and 12 bases from J, leaving 10 bases between. Germline CDR1 is MNHEY and CDR2 is SMNVEV (reference sequence). The CDR3 has 13 amino acids. This CDR3 is CASSLFTWEPLHF. The CDR3 DNA reads as TGTGCCAGCAGTTTATTTACTTGGGAACCCCTCCACTTT.